Listed here are 4 T cell receptor beta chains from one sample, sequenced in a study of cytomegalovirus exposure and HLA in healthy donors. PCR used 60 Vbeta primers and 13 Jbeta primers. The assay was immunoSEQ multiplex PCR, and TCRdb's table has in-frame clones only and misses some. Recorded for this sample: roughly 140,000 clones. The sample consisted of PBMCs. The receptors derive from a male donor in good health and CMV-seronegative.

The V and J genes are TRBV7-9 and TRBJ1-4; 7 bases fit TRBD1. CDR3 length: 14 residues. Germline CDR1 reads SEHNR; CDR2 reads FQNEAQ (reference sequence). Germline trimming cut 10 bases from V and 2 bases from J; bases unmatched to any gene: 7. In DNA form, the CDR3 reads TGTGCCACCAGAAGACAGGGTACTAATGAAAAACTGTTTTTT. Translating it yields CATRRQGTNEKLFF.

This chain links TRBV2 with TRBJ2-1; D is possibly TRBD1 (7 bases). Trimming stripped 5 bases from V and 10 bases from J, with 12 bases between. The CDR3 has 12 amino acids. In germline, CDR1 is SNHLY, CDR2 FYNNEI. The CDR3 nucleotides are TGTGCCAGCAGTACATCAGGGGGGGAGCAGTTCTTC. It specifies CASSTSGGEQFF.

The chain recombines TRBV28 with TRBJ1-6; unclear D gene. CDR3 length equals 16 residues. CDR1 and CDR2 (germline): MDHEN, SYDVKM. The ends were cut back, 5 bases at V and 0 bases at J, with 11 bases in the middle. The DNA of the CDR3 is TGTGCCAGCAGTCCGAGCGAAAGCTCCTATAATTCACCCCTCCACTTT. It codes for CASSPSESSYNSPLHF. Looking up the rest from reference TRBV28 and TRBJ1-6 gives the full variable domain: DVKVTQSSRYLVKRTGEKVFLECVQDMDHENMFWYRQDPGLGLRLIYFSYDVKMKEKGDIPEGYSVSREKKERFSLILESASTNQTSMYLCASSPSESSYNSPLHFGNGTRLTVT.

The CDR3 reads CAQENFGRGEQFF. The CDR3 nucleotides are TGTGCCCAAGAGAACTTCGGAAGGGGTGAGCAGTTCTTC. J is TRBJ2-1 and V is TRBV30; TRBD1 is a possible D gene (5 bases). CDR1 and CDR2 from the germline V gene are GTSNPN and SVGIG (reference sequence). Trimming stripped 8 bases from V and 9 bases from J, with 20 bases between. There are 13 residues in the CDR3.